This paragraph reports one T cell receptor (beta chain). The data are from a study of shared clonotypes between healthy human individuals. CDR1 is SNHLY, CDR2 FYNNEI, per germline. Trimming removed 6 bases from V and 3 bases from J, with 11 bases in between. The CDR3 loop spans 13 amino acids. Genomic DNA from each subset was divided evenly over several immunoSEQ plates. The table came from immunoSEQ multiplex PCR; TCRdb's copy has only in-frame clones and leaves some out. Here the sample spans some 2,500,000 clones, approximately 94% being singletons. Each sample came from a Caucasian adult donor living in Nashville, Tennessee.

The V and J genes are TRBV2 and TRBJ2-5, with a possible D match to TRBD2 (7 bases). The TCR comes from a man between 18 and 35 years old in good health. Some clones in this sample may be carry-over from other donors' samples. The sequencing input was naive CD4+ T cells from PBMCs. Subset reported: CD45RA+ positively selected. The CDR3 nucleotides read TGTGCCAGCAGACAGGGAGGGGAAGAGACCCAGTACTTC. Its protein is CASRQGGEETQYF.